This T cell receptor beta chain is from a study of blood T cell repertoires in COVID-19. Study background: T cells, B-cell-depleted T cells, or PBMCs provided the cDNA or gDNA that served as material.

Original processing notes: Using reference gene primer amplification, nucleated cell counts were estimated. TCRdb keeps only in-frame clones here, not all; method: immunoSEQ multiplex PCR. Clone size and V and J calls were adopted from that table, with D and trimming inferred from the DNA. The sample lists 100,000 to 150,000 clones; roughly four fifths were seen once. As concerns this clone: One end of the junction does not line up with germline, which may come from a read error.

This CDR3 is 14 amino acids long. Per germline, CDR1 SSHAT and CDR2 FNYEAQ (reference sequence). This receptor was identified in a man between 35 and 55 years old with active or convalescent COVID-19. Sequencing was done on a sample of peripheral blood. The chain carries TRBV7-7 and TRBJ2-7; 13 bases map to TRBD2. The CDR3 sequence: CASSPGLAGYEQYF. CDR3 nucleotides: TGTGCTAGCAGCCCGGGACTAGCGGGGTACGAGCAGTACTTC.